The 27 T cell receptor beta chains below come from one sample, sequenced in a study of T-cell reconstitution after alpha-beta-depleted transplantation in children. The authors prepared the TCRbeta library with unique molecular identifiers. MiXCR, run by TCRdb on the PCR reads, gives a single entry per CDR3 protein. The table has some 600,000 distinct CDR3 sequences, roughly 13% seen once. This specimen consisted of PBMCs, mostly from graft donor cells, obtained 360 days after TCRalphabeta/CD19-depleted stem cell transplant. The receptors were gathered from a male patient younger than 18 who had a stem cell transplant for acute myeloid leukemia, so the T cells may come from the graft donor.

This clonotype was picked up a small number of times. This chain joins TRBV4-3 and TRBJ2-1; TRBD2 might be the D (6 bases). CDR3 length: 16 residues. V lost 0 bases to trimming and J lost 8 bases, with 17 bases between them. Germline CDR1 LGHNA, CDR2 YSLEER. CDR3 region: CASSQDWDFAPDEQFF. Written as DNA, the CDR3 is TGCGCCAGCAGCCAAGATTGGGACTTTGCACCCGATGAGCAGTTCTTC.

This clonotype was recorded at least ten times. The rearrangement links TRBV12-3 or TRBV12-4 to TRBJ1-3; D uncertain. CDR3 size: 15 residues. V was shortened by 3 bases and J by 4 bases, with 13 bases between the two germline ends. The CDR3 here is CASSFRASSGNTIYF. DNA of the CDR3: TGTGCCAGCAGTTTCCGGGCCTCTTCAGGAAACACCATATATTTT.

The chain couples TRBV28 to TRBJ1-5; the D gene is possibly TRBD1 (5 bases). Trimming shortened V by 7 bases and J by 3 bases, and 13 bases separated the two germline ends. Germline CDR1 is MDHEN and CDR2 is SYDVKM. This CDR3 spans 14 amino acids. In DNA form, the CDR3 reads TGTGCCAGCACCTCGGGGGAGTCCAATCAGCCCCAGCATTTT. It specifies CASTSGESNQPQHF.

There are a few counts of this clonotype. V is TRBV2 and J is TRBJ2-7; TRBD2 matches 7 bases. V trimming: 7 bases; J trimming: 3 bases; junction bases outside the gene matches: 3. The V gene's germline CDR1 is SNHLY and CDR2 FYNNEI. This CDR3 has 12 amino acids. The CDR3 loop is CASNLAVYEQYF. In DNA form, the CDR3 reads TGTGCCAGCAACCTAGCGGTCTACGAGCAGTACTTC.

In this sample, this clonotype turned up many times. The J gene is TRBJ2-7, the V gene TRBV7-8; the D call may be TRBD1 or TRBD2 (7 bases each). Germline V gene data show CDR1 as SGHVS and CDR2 as FQNEAQ. Trimming left V 5 bases short and J 1 base short, with 21 bases between. The CDR3 is 17 amino acids. As DNA, the CDR3 is TGTGCCAGCAGCCCGGGGACAGCCAGGACTAGGTCCTACGAGCAGTACTTC. The encoded protein is CASSPGTARTRSYEQYF.

This chain links TRBV21-1 with TRBJ2-4; TRBD1 is the table's D call and was not checked against the DNA. TRBV21-1 is classified as a pseudogene. The CDR3 is 15 residues long. CDR3 residues: CASSKGGGRKNIQYF. In DNA form, the CDR3 reads TGTGCCAGCAGCAAAGGAGGGGGCCGGAAAAACATTCAGTACTTC.

The chain carries TRBV29-1 and TRBJ2-7; D gene uncertain. The CDR3 contains 16 residues. Between the trimmed V and J ends, which lost 5 bases and 2 bases, there was a span of 22 bases. Germline CDR1 SQVTM, CDR2 ANQGSEA. The CDR3 nucleotides are TGCAGCGTTTTGTGGCGACCACCTTCGGGCACCTACGAGCAGTACTTC. It translates to CSVLWRPPSGTYEQYF.

The J gene is TRBJ2-3, the V gene TRBV7-9; the D is unclear. In germline, CDR1 is SEHNR, CDR2 FQNEAQ (reference sequence). The V gene lost 5 bases and the J gene lost 2 bases, with 14 bases spanning the gap. This CDR3 region has 15 residues. Written as DNA, the CDR3 is TGTGCCAGCAGCCCTCTAGGGCCCCCCACAGATACGCAGTATTTT. This gives the protein CASSPLGPPTDTQYF. Full variable domain (outside the CDR3, taken from reference TRBV7-9 and TRBJ2-3): DTGVSQNPRHKITKRGQNVTFRCDPISEHNRLYWYRQTLGQGPEFLTYFQNEAQLEKSRLLSDRFSAERPKGSFSTLEIQRTEQGDSAMYLCASSPLGPPTDTQYFGPGTRLTVL.

This clonotype was observed many times. The chain combines TRBV9 with TRBJ2-1, with D hard to call. Trimming left V 2 bases short and J 0 bases short, with 6 bases between. The CDR3 is made up of 14 amino acids. Germline loops: CDR1 SGDLS, CDR2 YYNGEE. The CDR3 sequence is CASSVLSSYNEQFF. DNA for the CDR3: TGTGCCAGCAGCGTTTTGAGCTCCTACAATGAGCAGTTCTTC.

This clonotype has a handful of counts. This chain joins TRBV4-3 and TRBJ2-2; maybe TRBD1 (5 bases). This CDR3 is 16 amino acids long. Germline CDR1 LGHNA, CDR2 YSLEER. V lost 1 base and J lost 2, with 11 bases in between. The CDR3 sequence is CASSQVVGANTGELFF. Here the CDR3 DNA reads TGCGCCAGCAGCCAAGTGGTAGGGGCAAACACCGGGGAGCTGTTTTTT.

The table lists this clonotype with a few counts. The chain carries TRBV7-9 and TRBJ2-3; D call uncertain. Trimming shortened V by 3 bases and J by 1 base, and 11 bases separated the two germline ends. The CDR3 has 15 amino acids. The germline V gene encodes CDR1 SEHNR and CDR2 FQNEAQ (reference sequence). CDR3 loop: CASSFSQDGTDTQYF. CDR3 coding DNA: TGTGCCAGCAGCTTTTCCCAGGACGGCACAGATACGCAGTATTTT. Complete variable domain (other parts from reference TRBV7-9 and TRBJ2-3): DTGVSQNPRHKITKRGQNVTFRCDPISEHNRLYWYRQTLGQGPEFLTYFQNEAQLEKSRLLSDRFSAERPKGSFSTLEIQRTEQGDSAMYLCASSFSQDGTDTQYFGPGTRLTVL.

At least ten counts were recorded for this clonotype. This chain joins TRBV4-3 and TRBJ2-7; D uncertain. The CDR3 is 15 amino acids. The V gene's germline CDR1 is LGHNA and CDR2 YSLEER. V lost 3 bases and J lost 3, with 15 bases in between. The CDR3 spells CASSHRSSGFYEQYF. Here the CDR3 DNA reads TGCGCCAGCAGCCATCGTTCCAGTGGGTTCTACGAGCAGTACTTC.

J is TRBJ1-1 and V is TRBV29-1, with TRBD1 identical over 8 bases. The CDR3 covers 13 residues. Germline trimming cut 6 bases from V and 3 bases from J; bases unmatched to any gene: 6. Germline V gene data show CDR1 as SQVTM and CDR2 as ANQGSEA. Here the CDR3 reads CSVDRERYTEAFF. The CDR3 DNA is TGCAGCGTGGACAGGGAAAGGTACACTGAAGCTTTCTTT.

This clonotype was detected many times. The rearrangement links TRBV7-8 to TRBJ2-1; 8 bases are shared with TRBD1. The junction had 7 bases not matched to a gene; V was cut back by 2 bases and J by 1 base. Germline assignment: CDR1 SGHVS and CDR2 FQNEAQ. This CDR3 contains 17 residues. CDR3 region: CASSLIAGGASYNEQFF. CDR3 bases: TGTGCCAGCAGCTTAATAGCAGGGGGCGCGTCCTACAATGAGCAGTTCTTC.

The sample holds a few counts of this clonotype. V gene TRBV4-3 combines with J gene TRBJ1-5; D possibly corresponds to TRBD1 (5 bases). This CDR3 has 16 residues. CDR1 is LGHNA and CDR2 is YSLEER in the germline V gene. Trimming took off 0 bases at V and 0 bases at J, with 9 bases between the two ends. In DNA form, the CDR3 reads TGCGCCAGCAGCCAAGACGGGGGGAATAGCAATCAGCCCCAGCATTTT. Protein product: CASSQDGGNSNQPQHF.

The chain carries TRBV5-1 and TRBJ2-3; TRBD2 agrees at 10 bases. CDR1 SGHRS and CDR2 YFSETQ come from the germline V gene. There are 16 residues in the CDR3. Losses at the gene ends were 1 base for V and 3 bases for J; bases not matched to a gene: 5. CDR3 sequence reads: CASSLRTSGNTDTQYF. In DNA form, the CDR3 reads TGCGCCAGCAGCTTGCGAACTAGCGGGAATACAGATACGCAGTATTTT.

This clonotype was counted only a few times. The V and J genes are TRBV7-2 and TRBJ2-2; D unresolved. Germline CDR1 SGHTA, CDR2 FQGNSA. Trimming took 1 base from V and 11 from J, leaving 14 bases between them. This CDR3 contains 14 residues. The CDR3 nucleotides read TGTGCCAGCAGCTTAGAAACTGCAAAGGGAGAGCTGTTTTTT. This translates into CASSLETAKGELFF.

The table lists this clonotype with many counts. J is TRBJ2-2 and V is TRBV20-1, with TRBD1 matching over 8 bases. CDR3 length equals 14 residues. Germline loops: CDR1 DFQATT, CDR2 SNEGSKA (reference sequence). V trimming: 4 bases; J trimming: 0 bases; junction bases outside the gene matches: 1. The CDR3 loop is CSATGGSNTGELFF. CDR3 bases: TGCAGTGCTACAGGGGGCTCGAACACCGGGGAGCTGTTTTTT.

J is TRBJ2-7 and V is TRBV11-2; 14 bases are a match to TRBD2. This CDR3 is 19 amino acids long. Trimming removed 2 bases from V and 1 base from J; junction bases left unmatched: 10. Germline V gives CDR1 SGHAT, CDR2 FQNNGV. The CDR3 sequence is CASSLYGLAGGAHSYEQYF. The DNA for the CDR3 is TGTGCCAGCAGCTTATACGGACTAGCGGGAGGTGCTCATTCCTACGAGCAGTACTTC.

This clonotype was detected only a few times. The chain employs TRBV10-3 and TRBJ2-1; D assignment may be TRBD1 or TRBD2 (5 bases each). The V end lost 0 bases, the J end lost 1 base, and 7 bases lay between the germline ends. There are 15 residues in the CDR3. Germline CDR1 is ENHRY and CDR2 is SYGVKD. Written as DNA, the CDR3 is TGTGCCATCAGTGAGTCTGGGGGATCCTACAATGAGCAGTTCTTC. Protein sequence: CAISESGGSYNEQFF.

CDR3 nucleotide sequence: TGCAGTGCCACCCTCACTTACAATGAGCAGTTCTTC. Its protein product is CSATLTYNEQFF. The chain joins TRBV20-1 to TRBJ2-1, with D unresolved. The CDR3 sequence is 12 residues long. Germline-derived CDR1 and CDR2 are DFQATT and SNEGSKA (reference sequence). The V end lost 6 bases, the J end lost 4 bases, and 10 bases lay between the germline ends.

The table lists this clonotype with many counts. This chain uses TRBV20-1 with TRBJ2-3; 7 nucleotides match TRBD2. The CDR3 has 17 residues. V dropped 0 bases and J dropped 5; count of bases not matched to a gene: 14. The germline CDR1 and CDR2 sequences are DFQATT and SNEGSKA (reference sequence). CDR3 amino acids: CSAREYLGLGAGDTQYF. The CDR3 DNA follows: TGCAGTGCTAGAGAGTATCTCGGACTAGGGGCGGGAGATACGCAGTATTTT.

The chain employs TRBV30 and TRBJ2-3; D not resolved. Trimming cost V 3 bases and J 2 bases, with 6 bases left between them. This CDR3 comprises 12 residues. The V gene's germline CDR1 is GTSNPN and CDR2 SVGIG (reference sequence). CDR3 sequence reads: CAWSPNTDTQYF. CDR3 nucleotide sequence: TGTGCCTGGAGCCCAAACACAGATACGCAGTATTTT.

The chain combines TRBV12-3 or TRBV12-4 with TRBJ1-2; 8 bases agree with TRBD1. Losses at the gene ends were 5 bases for V and 5 bases for J; bases not matched to a gene: 7. The CDR3 has 14 amino acids. This chain's CDR3 is CASSTRGRGYGYTF. The DNA for the CDR3 is TGTGCCAGCAGTACCAGGGGGCGCGGTTATGGCTACACCTTC.

This clonotype was counted between two and nine times. The CDR3 here is CTSSRLAVRF. The CDR3 DNA sequence: TGCACCAGCAGCCGGTTAGCGGTGAGATTT. The gene calls are TRBV1 and TRBJ2-3; the table's D call, TRBD2, has no DNA check behind it. TRBV1 is assigned pseudogene status. The CDR3 runs 10 residues.

This clonotype was recorded at least ten times. The V gene is TRBV7-2, the J gene TRBJ2-7, with 9 bases matching TRBD2. Germline CDR1 is SGHTA and CDR2 is FQGNSA. Trimming removed 5 bases from V and 3 bases from J; junction bases left unmatched: 5. CDR3 length: 14 residues. CDR3 residues: CASSPTSGNYEQYF. DNA of the CDR3: TGTGCCAGCAGCCCGACTAGCGGAAACTACGAGCAGTACTTC.

This clonotype occurred a few times. This chain connects TRBV9 to TRBJ2-1; the D is unclear. This CDR3 contains 12 residues. V dropped 2 bases and J dropped 8 bases, with 8 bases sitting between them. Germline-derived CDR1 and CDR2 are SGDLS and YYNGEE. In nucleotides, the CDR3 is TGTGCCAGCAGCGTCGACCGCTATGAGCAGTTCTTC. Amino acids: CASSVDRYEQFF.